The next 22 T cell receptor beta chains were all read from a single sample in a study of blood T cell repertoires in COVID-19. Data came from immunoSEQ multiplex PCR; TCRdb stores just in-frame clones and leaves some out. The data show approximately 150,000 clones, roughly 82% seen once. Sequencing used peripheral blood. The receptors originated from a man aged 60 to 75 with active or convalescent COVID-19.

This chain uses TRBV19 with TRBJ1-1, with 11 bases aligning to TRBD1. With V trimmed by 3 bases and J by 1 base, 7 bases remained unmatched. The CDR3 loop spans 17 amino acids. Per the germline V gene, CDR1 is LNHDA and CDR2 is SQIVND (reference sequence). In nucleotides, the CDR3 is TGTGCCAGTAGTATCCGGGACAGGGGGTCGGGGAACACTGAAGCTTTCTTT. It codes for CASSIRDRGSGNTEAFF.

The gene calls are TRBV16 and TRBJ2-5, with 7 bases that match TRBD1. Germline loops: CDR1 KGHSY, CDR2 FQNENV. V gave up 6 bases and J gave up 5 bases; unmatched junction bases: 12. This CDR3 comprises 15 residues. CDR3 nucleotide sequence: TGTGCCAGCAGTCAACCTGACAGGGACGGGGAGACCCAGTACTTC. Translating gives CASSQPDRDGETQYF. The full variable domain, completed using reference TRBV16 and TRBJ2-5, is GEEVAQTPKHLVRGEGQKAKLYCAPIKGHSYVFWYQQVLKNEFKFLISFQNENVFDETGMPKERFSAKCLPNSPCSLEIQATKLEDSAVYFCASSQPDRDGETQYFGPGTRLLVL.

The V gene is TRBV14, the J gene TRBJ2-5, with TRBD2 matching 12 bases. Per germline, CDR1 SGHDN and CDR2 FVKESK. The CDR3 length is 16 residues. J was trimmed by 5 bases and V by 2 bases; bases with no gene match: 6. CDR3 residues: CASSQPGLAGGETQYF. CDR3 DNA sequence: TGTGCCAGCAGCCAACCGGGACTAGCGGGTGGGGAGACCCAGTACTTC.

This clone was seen just once. The J gene is TRBJ1-5, the V gene TRBV6-2 or TRBV6-3; D call uncertain. Germline CDR1 is MNHEY and CDR2 is SVGEGT. This CDR3 spans 13 amino acids. V was trimmed by 2 bases and J by 5 bases, leaving 7 bases between them. The CDR3 nucleotides read TGTGCCAGCAGTTACGTCGTGTATCAGCCCCAGCATTTT. As protein: CASSYVVYQPQHF.

The chain is built from TRBV15 and TRBJ2-1, with TRBD2 matching over 8 bases. Germline CDR1 and CDR2: LNHNV and YYDKDF (reference sequence). The CDR3 has 19 amino acids. V was pared by 0 bases and J by 8 bases, with 18 bases of the junction left unmatched. CDR3: CATSRDLHSGGPQMDEQFF. The CDR3 bases are TGTGCCACCAGCAGAGATCTCCACAGCGGGGGCCCCCAGATGGATGAGCAGTTCTTC. Full variable domain (outside the CDR3, taken from reference TRBV15 and TRBJ2-1): DAMVIQNPRYQVTQFGKPVTLSCSQTLNHNVMYWYQQKSSQAPKLLFHYYDKDFNNEADTPDNFQSRRPNTSFCFLDIRSPGLGDTAMYLCATSRDLHSGGPQMDEQFFGPGTRLTVL.

This clone was detected only a few times. The rearrangement joins TRBV6-5 to TRBJ1-2; no reliable D call. V was shortened by 9 bases and J by 8 bases, with 19 bases between the two germline ends. Looked up from germline, CDR1 is MNHEY and CDR2 is SVGAGI. This CDR3 is built from 13 residues. The CDR3 region is CASIHVAAGGYTF. The CDR3 DNA is TGTGCCAGTATACATGTGGCCGCGGGGGGCTACACCTTC.

The rearrangement joins TRBV12-3 or TRBV12-4 to TRBJ1-5; no reliable D call. This CDR3 is built from 12 residues. V gave up 3 bases and J gave up 4 bases, with 4 bases separating them. CDR3 nucleotides: TGTGCCAGCAGTTTTCTTAATCAGCCCCAGCATTTT. The encoded protein is CASSFLNQPQHF.

The chain links TRBV30 to TRBJ2-5, with TRBD1 matching 10 bases. This CDR3 comprises 17 residues. The V segment lost 2 bases and the J segment 2 bases; nucleotides outside the gene matches: 11. Germline CDR1 and CDR2: GTSNPN and SVGIG (reference sequence). The CDR3 region is CAWSRGTGVMVQETQYF. CDR3 DNA: TGTGCCTGGAGTCGCGGGACAGGGGTTATGGTACAAGAGACCCAGTACTTC.

The V and J genes are TRBV6-4 and TRBJ1-3; D gene ambiguous. Germline V gene data show CDR1 as MRHNA and CDR2 as SNTAGT. The CDR3 spans 15 residues. V lost 11 bases to trimming and J lost 0 bases, with 17 bases between them. CDR3: CAGGDLSYSGNTIYF. DNA for the CDR3: TGTGCCGGTGGAGACCTTTCATACTCTGGAAACACCATATATTTT.

This clone was seen a single time. The CDR3 reads CASSPGQPNTEAFF. The CDR3 coding sequence is TGTGCCAGCAGCCCGGGACAGCCGAACACTGAAGCTTTCTTT. The V and J genes are TRBV3-1 (or the pseudogene TRBV3-2) and TRBJ1-1; 7 bases align to TRBD1. V lost 4 bases and J lost 1; bases outside the gene matches: 3. Looked up from germline, CDR1 is LGHDT and CDR2 is YNNKEL (reference sequence). The length of the CDR3 is 14 residues.

This clone was picked up one time. The J gene is TRBJ2-3, the V gene TRBV27; 10 bases match TRBD2. This CDR3 contains 18 residues. The V segment lost 6 bases and the J segment 4 bases; nucleotides outside the gene matches: 16. CDR1 and CDR2 from the germline V gene are MNHEY and SMNVEV (reference sequence). CDR3 protein: CASSPPGASGRSADTQYF. For the CDR3, the DNA is TGTGCCAGCAGCCCCCCCGGGGCTAGCGGGAGATCAGCAGATACGCAGTATTTT.

The J gene is TRBJ2-1, the V gene TRBV23-1; 9 nucleotides line up with TRBD2. TRBV23-1 is placed among ORFs of uncertain function. CDR3 size: 16 residues. Trimming took 4 bases from V and 3 from J; bases not matched to a gene: 7. As DNA, the CDR3 is TGCGCCAGCAGTCGATCACCTAGCGGGGTCTACAATGAGCAGTTCTTC. This gives the protein CASSRSPSGVYNEQFF.

This rearrangement joins TRBV21-1 to TRBJ2-5; the table assigns TRBD2, which was not confirmed against the DNA. TRBV21-1 is flagged as a pseudogene. The CDR3 totals 14 residues. The CDR3: CALSGSSIQETQYF. Here the CDR3 DNA reads TGTGCCCTTTCCGGGAGCTCGATACAAGAGACCCAGTACTTC.

V is TRBV5-6 and J is TRBJ1-3; the D is unclear. CDR1 and CDR2 from the germline V gene are SGHDT and YYEEEE. CDR3 size: 12 residues. V was shortened by 2 bases and J by 4 bases, with 4 bases between the two germline ends. The CDR3 region has the DNA TGTGCCAGCAGCTTCTCCGGAAACACCATATATTTT. Translated, it gives CASSFSGNTIYF.

This clone was found a few times. This sequence joins TRBV7-2 and TRBJ2-7; TRBD2 matches at 7 bases. This CDR3 has 15 amino acids. The ends lost 1 base at V and 1 base at J; junction bases unmatched: 4. Germline-derived CDR1 and CDR2 are SGHTA and FQGNSA. CDR3 amino acids: CASSLVVGGSYEQYV. The CDR3 DNA is TGTGCCAGCAGCTTAGTGGTGGGAGGGTCCTACGAGCAGTACGTC.

CDR3: CASSQDGTGGEKLFF. The DNA for the CDR3 is TGCGCCAGCAGCCAAGATGGGACAGGAGGCGAAAAACTGTTTTTT. The gene calls are TRBV4-3 and TRBJ1-4; 8 bases map to TRBD1. The CDR3 sequence is 15 residues long. Trimming removed 0 bases from V and 8 bases from J; junction bases left unmatched: 5. Germline CDR1 and CDR2: LGHNA and YSLEER.

Here the CDR3 DNA reads TGCGCCAGCAGCTGGACAGGGTTAAGCAATCAGCCCCAGCATTTT. Amino acid sequence: CASSWTGLSNQPQHF. The V gene is TRBV5-1, the J gene TRBJ1-5; 8 bases map to TRBD1. The CDR3 totals 15 residues. J lost 1 base, V lost 3 bases, and 3 bases had no gene match. The germline V gene has CDR1 SGHRS and CDR2 YFSETQ.

J is TRBJ1-1 and V is TRBV4-1; TRBD1 matches 8 bases. V dropped 0 bases and J dropped 0; count of bases not matched to a gene: 6. The CDR3 contains 17 residues. Germline CDR1 is MGHRA and CDR2 is YSYEKL. The CDR3 region has the DNA TGCGCCAGCAGCCAAGATATCCAGGGGGCTATGAACACTGAAGCTTTCTTT. Amino acids: CASSQDIQGAMNTEAFF.

The chain links TRBV12-3 or TRBV12-4 to TRBJ1-3, with D unresolved. The CDR3 covers 10 residues. V shed 6 bases and J shed 8 bases, with 5 bases lying between them. CDR3 residues: CASSDYTIYF. The CDR3 coding sequence is TGTGCCAGCAGCGACTACACCATATATTTT.

The chain combines TRBV6-1 with TRBJ2-4, with 12 bases that match TRBD2. The CDR3 length is 15 residues. V dropped 3 bases and J dropped 9; count of bases not matched to a gene: 6. CDR1 and CDR2 from the germline V gene are MNHNS and SASEGT. DNA for the CDR3: TGTGCCAGCAGTGAGTCTAGCGGGGGGGAGGGCATTCAGTACTTC. Protein product: CASSESSGGEGIQYF.

The V gene is TRBV7-6, the J gene TRBJ1-4; tentatively, D is TRBD1 (6 bases). Per the germline V gene, CDR1 is SGHVS and CDR2 is FNYEAQ. The length of the CDR3 is 16 residues. Between the trimmed V and J ends, which lost 0 bases and 2 bases, there was a span of 10 bases. In DNA form, the CDR3 reads TGTGCCAGCAGCTTAGCGATCCAGGGGACTAATGAAAAACTGTTTTTT. Translating gives CASSLAIQGTNEKLFF.

This clone came up a few times. This chain links TRBV14 with TRBJ1-1; 7 bases agree with TRBD1. Trimming at V came to 1 base and at J to 10 bases, leaving 9 bases not matched to a gene. The CDR3 is 14 residues long. From germline, CDR1 is SGHDN and CDR2 FVKESK. DNA for the CDR3: TGTGCCAGCAGCCAAGCAAGTCGGACAGGACGAGCTTTCTTT. Translation gives CASSQASRTGRAFF.